These T cell receptor beta chains were read from a single sample in a study of blood T cell repertoires in COVID-19. Method: immunoSEQ multiplex PCR; TCRdb's copy keeps in-frame clones and lacks some. The sample carries under 200,000 clones, 70% to 90% recorded once. Sequencing was carried out using peripheral blood. These receptors were taken from a man in his 60s who had recovered from COVID-19. The CDR3 runs from the conserved cysteine through the conserved F or W. Fields, in order: V gene, clone size, J gene, D gene, CDR3 protein, CDR3 DNA. The D gene is left open where the match is weak. A clone size is listed for some rows: how often the clone was seen (once, few, many), or a class if it is expanded.

>TRBV6-5|NA|TRBJ2-2|NA
CASSTGSGNTGELFF
TGTGCCAGCAGTACGGGGTCCGGGAACACCGGGGAGCTGTTTTTT
>TRBV7-7|NA|TRBJ2-5|TRBD2
CASSPGTSGGVTQYF
TGTGCTAGCAGCCCGGGGACTAGCGGGGGTGTGACCCAGTACTTC
>TRBV19|few|TRBJ1-1|NA
CASSTRFAEAFF
TGTGCCAGTAGTACCCGGTTCGCTGAAGCTTTCTTT
>TRBV25-1|NA|TRBJ1-6|NA
CASSEAQGRGSPLHF
TGTGCCAGCAGTGAAGCCCAGGGTAGAGGTTCACCCCTCCACTTT
>TRBV7-2|NA|TRBJ1-1|TRBD1
CASSLGAGGWNTEAFF
TGTGCCAGCAGCTTAGGGGCAGGGGGCTGGAACACTGAAGCTTTCTTT
>TRBV9|once|TRBJ2-3|NA
CASAAGRDTQYF
TGTGCCAGCGCTGCAGGGAGGGATACGCAGTATTTT
>TRBV11-2|NA|TRBJ1-1|TRBD1
CASRPTGGSPEAFF
TGTGCCAGCAGGCCGACAGGGGGCTCGCCTGAAGCTTTCTTT
>TRBV9|NA|TRBJ2-7|NA
CASSVERAANQYEQYF
TGTGCCAGCAGCGTAGAGAGGGCGGCCAACCAGTACGAGCAGTACTTC
>TRBV12-3/TRBV12-4|NA|TRBJ1-2|TRBD1
CASSWGTGSGYTF
TGTGCCAGCAGTTGGGGGACAGGGTCTGGCTACACCTTC
>TRBV27|NA|TRBJ1-1|NA
CASSSNAPSEAFF
TGTGCCAGCAGCAGTAACGCCCCGTCTGAAGCTTTCTTT
>TRBV19|NA|TRBJ1-2|NA
CASSISGWQAGWYGYTF
TGTGCCAGTAGTATAAGCGGTTGGCAGGCCGGATGGTATGGCTACACCTTC
>TRBV29-1|once|TRBJ2-3|NA
CSASITPSTDTQYF
TGCAGCGCTAGTATAACGCCTAGCACAGATACGCAGTATTTT
>TRBV2|NA|TRBJ2-3|TRBD2
CASVDGGAPTDTQYF
TGTGCCAGCGTTGACGGGGGGGCCCCAACAGATACGCAGTATTTT
>TRBV11-1|NA|TRBJ2-7|NA
CASSSESYEQYF
TGTGCCAGCAGCTCCGAGTCCTACGAGCAGTACTTC
>TRBV2|NA|TRBJ1-1|NA
CASTAGSNTEAFF
TGTGCCAGCACGGCCGGGTCCAACACTGAAGCTTTCTTT
>TRBV19|few|TRBJ1-1|TRBD1
CASSSGTGVTEAFF
TGTGCCAGTAGTTCCGGGACAGGGGTTACTGAAGCTTTCTTT
>TRBV4-1|NA|TRBJ2-2|NA
CASSPFGAAGTGELFF
TGCGCCAGCAGCCCCTTCGGGGCCGCGGGAACCGGGGAGCTGTTTTTT
>TRBV7-9|NA|TRBJ1-2|NA
CASSFELNYGYTF
TGTGCCAGCAGCTTTGAACTAAACTATGGCTACACCTTC
>TRBV6-2/TRBV6-3|NA|TRBJ1-1|NA
CASSYLGTSAFF
TGTGCCAGCAGTTACTTAGGGACATCGGCTTTCTTT
>TRBV2|few|TRBJ1-6|TRBD1
CASSWDSSSYNSPLHF
TGTGCCAGCAGTTGGGACAGTAGCTCCTATAATTCACCCCTCCACTTT
>TRBV5-4|NA|TRBJ2-1|NA
CASSLTAADEQFF
TGTGCCAGCAGCTTGACAGCGGCGGATGAGCAGTTCTTC
>TRBV19|NA|TRBJ1-1|NA
CASSKEGGAFF
TGTGCCAGTAGTAAGGAGGGTGGGGCTTTCTTT
>TRBV6-5|once|TRBJ1-2|TRBD1
CASRTGQGKWYGYTF
TGTGCCAGCAGGACCGGACAGGGAAAATGGTATGGCTACACCTTC
>TRBV7-2|NA|TRBJ1-1|NA
CASSLQGRAEAFF
TGTGCCAGCAGCTTACAGGGCCGCGCTGAAGCTTTCTTT
>TRBV6-5|NA|TRBJ1-2|NA
CASSYSGGYGYTF
TGTGCCAGCAGTTACTCGGGAGGGTATGGCTACACCTTC
>TRBV5-1|NA|TRBJ2-7|NA
CASRSTYEQYF
TGCGCCAGCAGATCCACATACGAGCAGTACTTC
>TRBV25-1|NA|TRBJ2-1|TRBD2
CASSDSGTSYNEQFF
TGTGCCAGCAGTGACTCCGGGACTAGTTACAATGAGCAGTTCTTC
>TRBV5-1|many|TRBJ2-7|NA
CASSLEQDGSYEQYF
TGCGCCAGCAGCTTAGAACAGGACGGCTCCTACGAGCAGTACTTC